The T cell receptor beta chain described here comes from a study of molecular identifiers for immune sequencing clone quantification. Study-level findings and limits: Among effectors, clones above 20 RNA copies held over 99% of molecules; among naive cells, under 1%. Sizes of clones that are highly expanded could be underestimated (if identical TCR molecules share a barcode).

In TCRdb, the PCR reads were re-called with MiXCR into one record per CDR3 protein. Here the sample spans about 500,000 distinct CDR3 sequences, around 23% being singletons. V was cut by 5 bases and J by 2 bases, with 20 bases left in between. This CDR3 is 17 amino acids long. Germline CDR1 is SEHNR and CDR2 is FQNEAQ (reference sequence). About this clonotype itself: The antigen is unknown.

Sorting defined naive CD8 T cells as CD8+CD4-CCR7+CD45RA+. V is TRBV7-9 and J is TRBJ2-3; possible D gene TRBD2, 6 bases. Sequenced sample: naive CD8+ T cells from blood, with Jurkat cell RNA spiked in. Subset given: FACS-sorted CD8+CD4-CCR7+CD45RA+ naive T cells. This receptor was identified in a human donor in good health. Some libraries in this study had Jurkat cell RNA spiked in. CDR3 DNA sequence: TGTGCCAGCAGCCCCATAGAAGGTAGCGGCCTCACAGATACGCAGTATTTT. Residues: CASSPIEGSGLTDTQYF.